This T cell receptor (beta chain) was sequenced for a study of regulatory T cells in long-lasting Graves disease. Study findings and constraints: Limited sample numbers may have lowered accuracy. Among samples with persistent disease, TRBV28, TRBJ1-2 and TRBJ2-5 were favored.

Arm-PCR with iRepertoire HTBI primers amplified the CDR3 regions for these TCR beta libraries. TCRdb independently ran MiXCR on the multiplex PCR reads; one entry per CDR3 protein. Of hundreds of thousands of distinct CDR3 sequences in the sample, roughly 16% were seen once. This clonotype was counted a few times. What it recognizes is unknown. Deletions cut 2 bases from V and 4 bases from J, with 18 bases between. CDR3 length equals 17 residues. Germline CDR1 and CDR2: MGHRA and YSYEKL. The time point here: newly diagnosed GD, antithyroid drugs for less than 3 months. RNA from PBMCs was the source of the TCR library. The same sample was also studied in work on T cells in Graves' hyperthyroidism and ophthalmopathy. As that study records: For Graves' hyperthyroidism to be stable, ophthalmopathy could not progress within 18 months. Ophthalmopathy was distinguished from stable hyperthyroidism by 13 V-J signatures.

Sequencing used peripheral blood mononuclear cells (PBMCs), obtained at new diagnosis, from a patient treated with antithyroid drugs. This sequence joins TRBV4-1 and TRBJ1-3; TRBD1 might be the D (5 bases). This TCR came from a man between 18 and 29 years old with Graves disease. DNA for the CDR3: TGCGCCAGCAGCCAACCCCACCTGGGGGAGGACGGAAACACCATATATTTT. Encoded protein: CASSQPHLGEDGNTIYF.